The 23 T cell receptor beta chains given below trace back to one sample, sequenced in a study of T-cell reconstitution after alpha-beta-depleted transplantation in children (dated by TCRdb to the mid-2010s). Libraries were made using PCR. Reads for this sample came from an Illumina HiSeq 2500. Molecular barcoding was employed in the preparation of TCR libraries, with unique molecular identifiers being used to normalize TCRbeta repertoire quantification. The public reads were quality trimmed at Q25 with fastp and then assembled into clones with MiXCR by TCRdb, keeping productive beta chains. All rows with the same CDR3 protein become a single entry with the most common DNA and genes. The sample table holds 500,000 to 650,000 distinct CDR3 sequences, of which 9.5% to 12% were seen once. The top ten clonotypes cover 13% to 15% of the sample. The meaning of the sample's treatment or condition label: allogeneic hematopoietic cell transplantation with graft depleted of TCRalphabeta T cells and CD19 B cells.

Sequences were derived from PBMCs, mostly from graft donor cells, sampled 180 days after TCRalphabeta/CD19-depleted stem cell transplant. The receptor set was obtained from a female patient aged 2-9 years who had a stem cell transplant for aplastic anemia, so the T cells may come from the graft donor.

This clonotype showed up just a few times. V is TRBV15 and J is TRBJ2-4; D is unclear. The CDR3 is 19 amino acids. With 0 bases removed from V and 0 bases from J, the gap between germline ends came to 18 bases. The V gene's germline CDR1 is LNHNV and CDR2 YYDKDF (reference sequence). The CDR3 DNA reads as TGTGCCACCAGCAGAGATCTGTACAGAAATAATCTAGCCAAAAACATTCAGTACTTC. Its protein product is CATSRDLYRNNLAKNIQYF.

This clonotype came up many times. The CDR3, as DNA: TGTGCCATCAAGGGGTCGACAGGAGATACGCAGTATTTT. Translation: CAIKGSTGDTQYF. The genes are TRBV10-3 and TRBJ2-3, with D perhaps TRBD1 (6 bases). CDR1 is ENHRY, CDR2 SYGVKD, per germline. Trimming removed 7 bases from V and 5 bases from J, with 13 bases in between. The CDR3 contains 13 residues.

This clonotype was recorded many times. The J gene is TRBJ1-1, the V gene TRBV7-2, with D perhaps matching TRBD1 (5 bases). The CDR3 length is 15 residues. Deletions cut 0 bases from V and 4 bases from J, with 12 bases between. Germline CDR1 reads SGHTA; CDR2 reads FQGNSA. CDR3 bases: TGTGCCAGCAGCTTAGCGGTGGGGGGGATCACTGAAGCTTTCTTT. As protein: CASSLAVGGITEAFF.

The sample holds a few counts of this clonotype. The chain joins TRBV28 to TRBJ2-5, with D unresolved. Trimming shortened V by 1 base and J by 4 bases, and 10 bases separated the two germline ends. This CDR3 is 14 amino acids long. Germline CDR1 reads MDHEN; CDR2 reads SYDVKM. CDR3 sequence reads: CASSLLRPPETQYF. The CDR3 DNA reads as TGTGCCAGCAGTTTATTGAGGCCCCCAGAGACCCAGTACTTC.

This clonotype was seen more than once but under ten times. The V call is TRBV12-3 or TRBV12-4, the J call TRBJ2-1; D not certain. The V gene lost 6 bases and the J gene lost 7 bases, with 13 bases spanning the gap. The CDR3 totals 13 residues. As DNA, the CDR3 is TGTGCCAGCAGGCTGGCTAGGATAAATGAGCAGTTCTTC. Translated: CASRLARINEQFF.

In its sample, this clonotype was seen a few times. The CDR3 reads CASSWPGLAGGPGSGEQFF. CDR3 bases: TGTGCCAGCAGCTGGCCGGGACTAGCGGGAGGGCCAGGTTCGGGTGAGCAGTTCTTC. The chain links TRBV5-4 to TRBJ2-1, with 16 bases that match TRBD2. V lost 3 bases and J lost 9; bases outside the gene matches: 15. The CDR3 consists of 19 residues. Germline V gene lookup returns CDR1 SGHNT and CDR2 YYREEE (reference sequence).

This clonotype was detected only a few times. This chain connects TRBV11-2 to TRBJ2-4; 9 bases map to TRBD2. Trimming cost V 1 base and J 1 base; bases outside gene matches: 14. CDR3 length: 20 residues. Germline V gives CDR1 SGHAT, CDR2 FQNNGV. The CDR3 DNA is TGTGCCAGCAGCTTAGGCCCCCTCATAGCGGGGGACTGGGCCAAAAACATTCAGTACTTC. This sequence encodes CASSLGPLIAGDWAKNIQYF.

This clonotype was recorded a few times. The V call is TRBV7-2, the J call TRBJ2-1; a weak D match, TRBD2 (5 bases). The CDR3 consists of 16 residues. Germline values: CDR1 SGHTA, CDR2 FQGNSA. The V end was cut by 1 base, the J end by 7 bases, with 17 bases between. The CDR3 nucleotides are TGTGCCAGCAGCTTAGGTCTTTCCGGGAAGGTGAATGAGCAGTTCTTC. It codes for CASSLGLSGKVNEQFF.

The genes are TRBV20-1 and TRBJ2-6, with a possible D match to TRBD1 (5 bases). V was clipped by 2 bases and J by 2 bases, with 10 bases between them. This CDR3 region has 15 residues. Germline V gene data show CDR1 as DFQATT and CDR2 as SNEGSKA (reference sequence). The CDR3 here is CSARQGSAGANVLTF. Here the CDR3 DNA reads TGCAGTGCTAGACAGGGTTCTGCTGGGGCCAACGTCCTGACTTTC.

This clonotype was seen only a few times. This chain joins TRBV20-1 and TRBJ2-1, with unresolved D. The CDR3 has 15 amino acids. The germline V gene has CDR1 DFQATT and CDR2 SNEGSKA (reference sequence). V shed 1 base and J shed 0 bases, with 10 bases lying between them. DNA of the CDR3: TGCAGTGCTAGAGCCGGAGAGAGCTCCTACAATGAGCAGTTCTTC. Its translation is CSARAGESSYNEQFF.

This clonotype was seen more than once but under ten times. The chain couples TRBV4-3 to TRBJ1-1; D not resolved. The V and J ends lost 0 bases and 6 bases respectively, with 11 bases between them. The CDR3 sequence is 14 residues long. Germline CDR1 reads LGHNA; CDR2 reads YSLEER. CDR3 region: CASSQDLAAAEAFF. For the CDR3, the DNA is TGCGCCAGCAGCCAAGATTTGGCAGCGGCTGAAGCTTTCTTT.

This clonotype has just a few counts. This sequence joins TRBV10-3 and TRBJ2-5; 7 bases are a match to TRBD1. The CDR3 consists of 14 residues. Germline values: CDR1 ENHRY, CDR2 SYGVKD. The V and J ends lost 6 bases and 4 bases, in that order; junction bases with no gene match: 8. The DNA of the CDR3 is TGTGCCATCAGAGACTTTAAGGGGGCAGAGACCCAGTACTTC. Encoded protein: CAIRDFKGAETQYF.

This clonotype was detected ten times or more. DNA for the CDR3: TGCGCCAGCAGCTCGGGGGCCCACCAGGGGGCAGATACGCAGTATTTT. Translation gives CASSSGAHQGADTQYF. The chain joins TRBV5-1 to TRBJ2-3, with D possibly being TRBD1 (7 bases). CDR1 is SGHRS and CDR2 is YFSETQ in the germline V gene. This CDR3 contains 16 residues. V was pared by 3 bases and J by 4 bases, with 18 bases between. Together with reference TRBV5-1 and TRBJ2-3, the CDR3 gives the full variable domain: KAGVTQTPRYLIKTRGQQVTLSCSPISGHRSVSWYQQTPGQGLQFLFEYFSETQRNKGNFPGRFSGRQFSNSRSEMNVSTLELGDSALYLCASSSGAHQGADTQYFGPGTRLTVL.

In regard to this clonotype: Germline is not matched at one junction end, which may reflect a read error. The V and J genes are TRBV29-1 and TRBJ1-3; the D is unclear. Germline lookup yields CDR1 SQVTM and CDR2 ANQGSEA. This CDR3 is 15 amino acids long. CDR3 in DNA: TGCACCGTTGAAGTCAGTTGGCCCTCTGGAAACACCATATATTTT. Translating it yields CTVEVSWPSGNTIYF.

The chain links TRBV29-1 to TRBJ1-1, with D tentatively TRBD1 (5 bases). The ends were cut back, 2 bases at V and 1 base at J, with 20 bases in the middle. The CDR3 contains 17 residues. The germline CDR1 and CDR2 sequences are SQVTM and ANQGSEA. CDR3 loop: CSVERGSRRQWNTEAFF. The CDR3, as DNA: TGCAGCGTTGAAAGAGGGTCTAGAAGACAGTGGAACACTGAAGCTTTCTTT.

This chain joins TRBV6-2 or TRBV6-3 and TRBJ2-5; TRBD1 matches 10 bases. The CDR3 has 13 amino acids. Per the germline V gene, CDR1 is MNHEY and CDR2 is SVGEGT. The V segment lost 10 bases and the J segment 2 bases; nucleotides outside the gene matches: 4. The CDR3 sequence is CATRQGAQETQYF. For the CDR3, the DNA is TGTGCCACAAGACAGGGGGCACAAGAGACCCAGTACTTC.

The rearrangement links TRBV24-1 to TRBJ2-3; 11 bases match TRBD1. Unmatched junction bases numbered 9, after V lost 5 bases and J lost 0 bases. The CDR3 runs 18 residues. Germline CDR1 and CDR2: KGHDR and SFDVKD. This chain's CDR3 is CATSGGLWTGGSTDTQYF. The CDR3 nucleotides read TGTGCCACCAGTGGAGGGCTCTGGACAGGGGGCAGCACAGATACGCAGTATTTT.

The rearrangement links TRBV4-3 to TRBJ2-3, with 8 bases that match TRBD2. CDR3 length: 17 amino acids. J gave up 7 bases and V 0 bases, and 12 bases lay outside the gene matches. Germline assignment: CDR1 LGHNA and CDR2 YSLEER. The CDR3 reads CASSQETSGQWGYTQYF. Here the CDR3 DNA reads TGCGCCAGCAGCCAAGAAACTAGCGGACAATGGGGATATACGCAGTATTTT.

The V call is TRBV28, the J call TRBJ1-5; weak D call: TRBD1 (5 bases). Germline assignment: CDR1 MDHEN and CDR2 SYDVKM. The CDR3 is 13 amino acids. V gave up 2 bases and J gave up 6 bases, with 8 bases separating them. CDR3 bases: TGTGCCAGCAGTTTAGGGGACGCTCAGCCCCAGCATTTT. It translates to CASSLGDAQPQHF. Complete variable domain (other parts from reference TRBV28 and TRBJ1-5): DVKVTQSSRYLVKRTGEKVFLECVQDMDHENMFWYRQDPGLGLRLIYFSYDVKMKEKGDIPEGYSVSREKKERFSLILESASTNQTSMYLCASSLGDAQPQHFGDGTRLSIL.

This clonotype has a count of ten or more. The rearrangement links TRBV28 to TRBJ2-1; TRBD2 aligns across 9 bases. Germline assignment: CDR1 MDHEN and CDR2 SYDVKM. The CDR3 loop spans 20 amino acids. The V gene end was trimmed by 4 bases and the J gene end by 1 base; junction bases not matched to a gene: 17. The CDR3, as DNA: TGTGCCAGCAGTTCCCCACCGGCCGGACTAGCGTTAATATCCTACAATGAGCAGTTCTTC. It is translated as CASSSPPAGLALISYNEQFF.

This clonotype has ten or more counts. The V and J genes are TRBV4-3 and TRBJ1-2; 8 nucleotides agree with TRBD1. V was clipped by 1 base and J by 3 bases; unmatched bases: 4. Germline V gene lookup returns CDR1 LGHNA and CDR2 YSLEER. The CDR3 is made up of 15 amino acids. CDR3 region: CASSQVRGHDYGYTF. The CDR3 DNA reads TGCGCCAGCAGCCAAGTCAGGGGGCATGACTATGGCTACACCTTC.

The sample holds a few counts of this clonotype. The rearrangement links TRBV7-9 to TRBJ2-2, with D tentatively TRBD2 (6 bases). V dropped 6 bases and J dropped 1 base, with 15 bases sitting between them. Per the germline V gene, CDR1 is SEHNR and CDR2 is FQNEAQ (reference sequence). CDR3 length: 16 residues. CDR3 coding DNA: TGTGCCAGCAGAACCGGGGGAAAGGGGAACACCGGGGAGCTGTTTTTT. This encodes CASRTGGKGNTGELFF. The full variable domain, rest sourced from reference TRBV7-9 and TRBJ2-2, is DTGVSQNPRHKITKRGQNVTFRCDPISEHNRLYWYRQTLGQGPEFLTYFQNEAQLEKSRLLSDRFSAERPKGSFSTLEIQRTEQGDSAMYLCASRTGGKGNTGELFFGEGSRLTVL.

The gene calls are TRBV15 and TRBJ1-1, with D perhaps TRBD1 (5 bases). The CDR3 spans 16 residues. Germline V gene sequence: CDR1 LNHNV, CDR2 YYDKDF (reference sequence). V lost 0 bases, J lost 5 bases, and 16 bases lay in between. The CDR3, as DNA: TGTGCCACCAGCAGAGATCGTATGCAGGGAGGAACTGAAGCTTTCTTT. It yields the protein CATSRDRMQGGTEAFF.